A single sample is the source of the 12 T cell receptor beta chains below, sequenced in a study of blood T cell repertoires in COVID-19. Sequenced by immunoSEQ multiplex PCR; TCRdb stores in-frame clones only, minus some. The table records about 280,000 clones, under 90% of them present only once. What was sequenced was PBMCs or T cells enriched from blood (not recorded which). These receptors originate from a woman between 55 and 75 years old who had recovered from COVID-19.

This rearrangement joins TRBV11-2 to TRBJ1-2; D gene ambiguous. This CDR3 is 12 amino acids long. Germline CDR1 is SGHAT and CDR2 is FQNNGV. Trimming cost V 4 bases and J 8 bases, with 11 bases left between them. CDR3 nucleotides: TGTGCCAGCAGCTCCATCTTGAGAGGCTACACCTTC. Protein sequence: CASSSILRGYTF.

The chain recombines TRBV5-1 with TRBJ1-1, with 8 bases matching TRBD1. CDR1 and CDR2 (germline): SGHRS, YFSETQ. CDR3 length: 15 residues. Germline trimming cut 4 bases from V and 1 base from J; bases unmatched to any gene: 6. The CDR3 region is CASSPQGAGNTEAFF. The CDR3 coding sequence is TGCGCCAGCAGCCCTCAGGGGGCCGGGAACACTGAAGCTTTCTTT. Supplemented by reference TRBV5-1 and TRBJ1-1, the full variable domain reads KAGVTQTPRYLIKTRGQQVTLSCSPISGHRSVSWYQQTPGQGLQFLFEYFSETQRNKGNFPGRFSGRQFSNSRSEMNVSTLELGDSALYLCASSPQGAGNTEAFFGQGTRLTVV.

Remarks on this clone: Additional DNA sequences in this sample encode the identical CDR3. CDR3 sequence reads: CASSLLGGGQPQHF. The CDR3 DNA sequence: TGTGCCAGCAGTTTATTAGGGGGGGGTCAGCCCCAGCATTTT. The chain has TRBV28 and TRBJ1-5; D might be TRBD1 (6 bases). Germline loops: CDR1 MDHEN, CDR2 SYDVKM. The V end lost 1 base, the J end lost 6 bases, and 10 bases lay between the germline ends. CDR3 size: 14 residues.

This chain links TRBV5-5 with TRBJ1-4; D is unclear. CDR1 and CDR2 from the germline V gene are SGHKS and YYEKEE (reference sequence). V dropped 4 bases and J dropped 8 bases, with 12 bases sitting between them. The CDR3 consists of 13 residues. Written as DNA, the CDR3 is TGTGCCAGCAGCCAGATTAACGGGGAAAAACTGTTTTTT. Protein product: CASSQINGEKLFF.

The rearrangement uses TRBV5-1 and TRBJ1-2, with 9 bases matching TRBD1. Germline V lookup: CDR1 SGHRS, CDR2 YFSETQ. Trimming removed 4 bases from V and 6 bases from J; junction bases left unmatched: 10. CDR3 length: 15 residues. The CDR3 is CASSRGDRGAHGYTF. The CDR3 nucleotides read TGCGCCAGCAGCCGTGGCGACAGGGGGGCTCATGGCTACACCTTC.

CDR3 sequence reads: CASSWTGMNTEAFF. The CDR3 region has the DNA TGTGCCAGCAGTTGGACAGGCATGAACACTGAAGCTTTCTTT. V and J are TRBV28 and TRBJ1-1; 7 bases map to TRBD1. This CDR3 comprises 14 residues. The germline gives CDR1 MDHEN, CDR2 SYDVKM. V was pared by 4 bases and J by 0 bases, with 2 bases of the junction left unmatched.

The CDR3 sequence: CASSRNRVGQGNTGELFF. CDR3 nucleotides: TGTGCCAGCAGCCGCAACAGGGTGGGACAGGGGAACACCGGGGAGCTGTTTTTT. The V and J genes are TRBV4-2 and TRBJ2-2; 9 positions match TRBD1. In germline, CDR1 is LGHNA, CDR2 YNFKEQ. The CDR3 extends over 18 amino acids. With 4 bases clipped from V and 1 base from J, the junction kept 10 bases outside the gene matches.

This clone has a single count. This chain uses TRBV5-4 with TRBJ1-1, with a possible D match to TRBD1 (6 bases). The V and J ends lost 2 bases and 6 bases respectively, with 20 bases between them. Germline lookup yields CDR1 SGHNT and CDR2 YYREEE (reference sequence). The CDR3 is 16 residues long. The CDR3 DNA follows: TGTGCCAGCAGCTTCTTACCCACACAGGGAAGCGCTGAAGCTTTCTTT. Encoded protein: CASSFLPTQGSAEAFF.

The chain joins TRBV29-1 to TRBJ2-7; weak D call: TRBD1 (6 bases). The germline V and J ends were trimmed by 7 bases and 3 bases, with 13 bases remaining between them. Germline-derived CDR1 and CDR2 are SQVTM and ANQGSEA. This CDR3 has 12 residues. For the CDR3, the DNA is TGCAGCGCCTCACCGACAGGCTACGAGCAGTACTTC. It codes for CSASPTGYEQYF.

This chain uses TRBV5-1 with TRBJ2-2; D remains unclear. With 5 bases removed from V and 4 bases from J, the gap between germline ends came to 12 bases. This CDR3 has 14 amino acids. Germline loops: CDR1 SGHRS, CDR2 YFSETQ. The CDR3 DNA follows: TGCGCCAGCAGAGTCGGAGCAAGCACCGGGGAGCTGTTTTTT. As protein: CASRVGASTGELFF.

The CDR3 sequence: CASSLGPGTFMNTEAFF. The DNA for the CDR3 is TGTGCCAGCAGCTTAGGGCCCGGGACATTTATGAACACTGAAGCTTTCTTT. The chain employs TRBV11-2 and TRBJ1-1, with D tentatively TRBD1 (6 bases). V was clipped by 1 base and J by 0 bases, with 15 bases between them. This CDR3 has 17 amino acids. Germline loops: CDR1 SGHAT, CDR2 FQNNGV. Looking up the rest from reference TRBV11-2 and TRBJ1-1 gives the full variable domain: EAGVAQSPRYKIIEKRQSVAFWCNPISGHATLYWYQQILGQGPKLLIQFQNNGVVDDSQLPKDRFSAERLKGVDSTLKIQPAKLEDSAVYLCASSLGPGTFMNTEAFFGQGTRLTVV.

This clone was seen more than once but under ten times. The identical CDR3 is also encoded by other nucleotide sequences in the sample. V is TRBV28 and J is TRBJ1-2; TRBD1 agrees at 7 bases. Trimming took 1 base from V and 4 from J; bases not matched to a gene: 3. Germline V lookup: CDR1 MDHEN, CDR2 SYDVKM. This CDR3 has 14 residues. CDR3: CASSLSGGGYGYTF. CDR3 coding DNA: TGTGCCAGCAGTTTATCAGGGGGAGGCTATGGCTACACCTTC.